The source of this T cell receptor beta chain is a study of regulatory T cells in long-lasting Graves disease. Overall study context: Newly diagnosed Graves' patients took antithyroid drugs under 3 months.

The CDR3 runs 16 residues. V was pared by 4 bases and J by 3 bases, with 11 bases of the junction left unmatched. CDR1 is MDHEN and CDR2 is SYDVKM in the germline V gene. Time point described: newly diagnosed GD, antithyroid drugs for less than 3 months. Isolated PBMC RNA provided the starting material for the TCR library. For TCR beta, libraries came from iRepertoire HTBI primers and Arm-PCR of CDR3 regions. Via MiXCR, TCRdb re-called the multiplex PCR reads, giving one row per CDR3 protein. Found here are 560,000 or so distinct CDR3 sequences, approximately 16% of them singletons; the top ten hold around 12%. This sample also belongs to another study, concerning T cells in Graves' hyperthyroidism and ophthalmopathy.

This sequence joins TRBV28 and TRBJ2-7; 8 bases align to TRBD2. The input for sequencing was peripheral blood mononuclear cells (PBMCs), taken at new diagnosis, from a patient treated with antithyroid drugs. This TCR was recovered from a man between 18 and 29 years old with Graves disease. The CDR3 sequence is CASSSYGISGIYEQYF. The CDR3 DNA reads TGTGCCAGCAGTTCCTACGGGATTAGCGGGATCTACGAGCAGTACTTC.